The rows below give T cell receptor beta chains drawn from one sample of a study of T cell responses to AZD1222 COVID-19 vaccine. Produced via immunoSEQ multiplex PCR; TCRdb's table is partial and in-frame only. The data show approximately 160,000 clones, roughly 90% seen once. The source was peripheral blood, collected on day 0 of AZD1222 vaccination. These receptors originate from an adult in good health. CDR3s include the opening cysteine and the closing phenylalanine or tryptophan. Each record gives: V gene, D gene, J gene, CDR3 DNA, CDR3 protein. The D gene is left open where the match is weak.

V: TRBV13
D: TRBD1
J: TRBJ1-2
DNA: TGTGCCAGCAGCCCGCGAGGGGGCCCTAACTATGGCTACACCTTC
CDR3: CASSPRGGPNYGYTF

V: TRBV30
D: -
J: TRBJ1-4
DNA: TGTGCCTGGAGTGACAACAGCAAAGGTGAAAAACTGTTTTTT
CDR3: CAWSDNSKGEKLFF

V: TRBV5-4
D: -
J: TRBJ1-2
DNA: TGTGCCAGCAGCCCCATGGGGTCGGACACCTATGGCTACACCTTC
CDR3: CASSPMGSDTYGYTF

V: TRBV7-9
D: -
J: TRBJ1-3
DNA: TGTGCCAGCAGCCAAGCTCCCCTAAATTACGGAAACACCATATATTTT
CDR3: CASSQAPLNYGNTIYF

V: TRBV25-1
D: -
J: TRBJ2-4
DNA: TGTGCCAGCAGTGAATGGGACAAAAACATTCAGTACTTC
CDR3: CASSEWDKNIQYF

V: TRBV5-1
D: -
J: TRBJ1-5
DNA: TGCGCCAGCAGCCCGTTAGGGGGAAGCAATCAGCCCCAGCATTTT
CDR3: CASSPLGGSNQPQHF

V: TRBV19
D: TRBD1
J: TRBJ2-1
DNA: TGTGCCAGTAGTGAAGGACAGGGGGCTTACAATGAGCAGTTCTTC
CDR3: CASSEGQGAYNEQFF

V: TRBV7-8
D: -
J: TRBJ1-5
DNA: TGTGCCAGCAGCCGTTCCGGGGGGGGAGGGAGCGGTTATAGCAATCAGCCCCAGCATTTT
CDR3: CASSRSGGGGSGYSNQPQHF

V: TRBV28
D: -
J: TRBJ2-5
DNA: TGTGCCAGCAGTTCCCCCACGGTCGAGCGGCTGGAGGAGACCCAGTACTTC
CDR3: CASSSPTVERLEETQYF

V: TRBV9
D: -
J: TRBJ1-3
DNA: TGTGCCAGCACCCCCCATGGAGGAGTAAGCTCTGGAAACACCATATATTTT
CDR3: CASTPHGGVSSGNTIYF

V: TRBV7-2
D: -
J: TRBJ2-1
DNA: TGTGCCAGCTATGCCATATCTGGCAATGAGCAGTTCTTC
CDR3: CASYAISGNEQFF

V: TRBV19
D: TRBD2
J: TRBJ2-3
DNA: TGTGCCCCTAATATAAGCATGCACACTAGCGGGAAAGATACGCAGTATTTT
CDR3: CAPNISMHTSGKDTQYF

V: TRBV6-5
D: TRBD1
J: TRBJ2-1
DNA: TGTGCCAGCAGTTTCCGGACAGGGGGCTACAATGAGCAGTTCTTC
CDR3: CASSFRTGGYNEQFF

V: TRBV18
D: TRBD1
J: TRBJ2-7
DNA: TGTGCCAGCTCACCAAGCACAGGGGGCCGCGAGCAGTACTTC
CDR3: CASSPSTGGREQYF

V: TRBV24-1
D: -
J: TRBJ1-3
DNA: TGTGCCACCAGTGACAAACACTCCTCTGGAAACACCATATATTTT
CDR3: CATSDKHSSGNTIYF

V: TRBV5-6
D: -
J: TRBJ2-1
DNA: TGTGCCAGCAGTTTTGAAGCTCCTGCCCGTGATAGCAATGAGCAGTTCTTC
CDR3: CASSFEAPARDSNEQFF

V: TRBV28
D: -
J: TRBJ2-1
DNA: TGTGCCAGCAGTTTATACTTACGAACTCGACATATCTCCTACAATGAGCAGTTCTTC
CDR3: CASSLYLRTRHISYNEQFF

V: TRBV6-5
D: TRBD1
J: TRBJ1-5
DNA: TGTGCCAGCAGACGAACAGGGGGCTCTCAGCCCCAGCATTTT
CDR3: CASRRTGGSQPQHF